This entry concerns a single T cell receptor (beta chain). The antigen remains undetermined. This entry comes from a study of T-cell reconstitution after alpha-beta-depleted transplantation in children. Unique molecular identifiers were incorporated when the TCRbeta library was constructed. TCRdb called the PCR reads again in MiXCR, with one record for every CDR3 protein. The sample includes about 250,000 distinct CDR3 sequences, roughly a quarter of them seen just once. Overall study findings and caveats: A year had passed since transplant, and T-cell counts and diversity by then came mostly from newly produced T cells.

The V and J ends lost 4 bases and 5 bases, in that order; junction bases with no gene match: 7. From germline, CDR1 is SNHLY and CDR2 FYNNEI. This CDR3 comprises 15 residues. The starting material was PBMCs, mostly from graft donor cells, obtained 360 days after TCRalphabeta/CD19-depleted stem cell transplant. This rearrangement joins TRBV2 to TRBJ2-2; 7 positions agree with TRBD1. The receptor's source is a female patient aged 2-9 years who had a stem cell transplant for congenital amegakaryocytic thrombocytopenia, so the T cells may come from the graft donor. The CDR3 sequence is CASSVSAGGTGELFF. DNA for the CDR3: TGTGCCAGCAGTGTTTCCGCAGGGGGAACCGGGGAGCTGTTTTTT.